This T cell receptor beta chain derives from a study of blood T cell repertoires in COVID-19. Study summary: Nucleic acid was either cDNA or gDNA, and it came from T cells, B-cell-depleted T cells, or PBMCs.

This clone was picked up one time. The CDR3 extends over 17 amino acids. Germline CDR1 is KGHSH and CDR2 is LQKENI. V gave up 4 bases and J gave up 0 bases; unmatched junction bases: 8. The assay was immunoSEQ multiplex PCR, and TCRdb's table has in-frame clones only and misses some. This sample yields roughly 93,000 clones, of which about 84% are seen a single time; around 10% belongs to the top ten. The rearrangement uses TRBV18 and TRBJ2-2, with TRBD1 matching over 7 bases. This TCR derives from a woman older than 75 with acute or convalescent COVID-19. The material sequenced was peripheral blood. CDR3 region: CASSRLGQFANTGELFF. The CDR3 bases are TGTGCCAGCTCACGACTGGGACAGTTCGCGAACACCGGGGAGCTGTTTTTT.